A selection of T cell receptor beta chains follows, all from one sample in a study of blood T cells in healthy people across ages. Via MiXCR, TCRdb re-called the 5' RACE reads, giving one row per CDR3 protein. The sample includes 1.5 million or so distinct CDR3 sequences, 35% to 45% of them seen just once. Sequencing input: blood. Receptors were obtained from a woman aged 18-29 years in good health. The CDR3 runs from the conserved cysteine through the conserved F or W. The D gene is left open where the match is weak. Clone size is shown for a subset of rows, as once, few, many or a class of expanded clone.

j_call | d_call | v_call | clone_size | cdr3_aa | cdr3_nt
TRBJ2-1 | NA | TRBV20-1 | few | CRPWAGTYNEQFF | TGCAGGCCTTGGGCGGGGACCTACAATGAGCAGTTCTTC
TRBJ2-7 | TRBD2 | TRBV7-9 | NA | CASSLDTGRVYEQYF | TGTGCCAGCAGCTTAGACACCGGGAGGGTCTACGAGCAGTACTTC
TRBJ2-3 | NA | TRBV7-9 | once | CASLRGFADTQYF | TGTGCCAGCCTGAGAGGGTTTGCAGATACGCAGTATTTT
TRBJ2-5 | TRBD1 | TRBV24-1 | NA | CATSDFQGANPETQYF | TGTGCCACCAGTGATTTCCAGGGGGCGAATCCGGAGACCCAGTACTTC
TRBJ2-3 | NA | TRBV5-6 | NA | CASSLGNGFTDTQYF | TGTGCCAGCAGCTTGGGGAACGGATTCACAGATACGCAGTATTTT
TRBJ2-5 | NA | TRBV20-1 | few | CSALRQGPYQETQYF | TGCAGTGCCCTGCGGCAGGGCCCTTACCAAGAGACCCAGTACTTC
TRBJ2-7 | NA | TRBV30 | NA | CAWDKYSYEQYF | TGTGCCTGGGACAAATACTCCTACGAGCAGTACTTC
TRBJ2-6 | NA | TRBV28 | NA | CASSFGGQSDVLTF | TGTGCCAGCAGTTTCGGAGGACAGTCCGACGTCCTGACTTTC
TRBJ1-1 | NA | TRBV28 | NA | CASTWGGSANTEAFF | TGTGCCAGCACCTGGGGAGGCAGCGCGAACACTGAAGCTTTCTTT
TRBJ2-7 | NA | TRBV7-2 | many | CASSSRLSERSYEQYF | TGTGCCAGCAGCTCCCGACTGTCCGAAAGGTCCTACGAGCAGTACTTC
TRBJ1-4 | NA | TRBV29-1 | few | CSVESPGGEKLFF | TGCAGCGTTGAATCGCCGGGGGGTGAAAAACTGTTTTTT
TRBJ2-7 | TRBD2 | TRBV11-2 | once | CASSFGTSGKLGEQYF | TGTGCCAGCAGCTTCGGGACTAGCGGGAAGTTGGGCGAGCAGTACTTC
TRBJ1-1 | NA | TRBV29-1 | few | CSVGGQMGTEAFF | TGCAGCGTTGGAGGGCAGATGGGCACTGAAGCTTTCTTT
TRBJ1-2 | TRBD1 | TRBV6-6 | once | CASSYSGTGGLGGYTF | TGTGCCAGCAGTTACTCTGGGACAGGGGGACTGGGTGGCTACACCTTC
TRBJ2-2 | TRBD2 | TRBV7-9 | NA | CASTNAGLAATGELFF | TGTGCCAGCACCAACGCGGGACTAGCGGCAACCGGGGAGCTGTTTTTT
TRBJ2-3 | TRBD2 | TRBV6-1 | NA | CASGAGSADTQYF | TGTGCCTCGGGAGCGGGGTCCGCAGATACGCAGTATTTT
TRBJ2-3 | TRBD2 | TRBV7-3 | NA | CASTQAGGTQYF | TGTGCCAGCACCCAAGCGGGAGGTACGCAGTATTTT
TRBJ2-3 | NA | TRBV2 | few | CASSVQLVPYF | TGTGCCAGCAGTGTGCAGTTGGTTCCGTATTTT
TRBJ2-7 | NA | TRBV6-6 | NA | CASSYGRTGSSYEQYF | TGTGCCAGCAGTTACGGAAGGACGGGGAGCTCCTACGAGCAGTACTTC